This T cell receptor (beta chain) was recovered during a study of OX40 agonist ivuxolimab in advanced cancers. This CDR3 spans 16 amino acids. The germline V and J ends were trimmed by 4 bases and 3 bases, with 17 bases remaining between them. CDR1 MDHEN and CDR2 SYDVKM come from the germline V gene. Using immunoSEQ multiplex PCR, the repertoire was profiled, and TCRdb retains in-frame clones only, with some absent. The top ten clones hold approximately 5% of a sample with roughly 53,000 clones, 75% to 90% of them seen once. The chain links TRBV28 to TRBJ2-3, with D tentatively TRBD2 (6 bases). The origin of this receptor is an adult with an advanced solid tumor such as melanoma, head and neck, liver or kidney cancer. The sequencing used CD4+ or CD8+ T cells sorted from blood, collected in a trial of the OX40 agonist ivuxolimab. CDR3 amino acids: CASSSTGWGETDTQYF. The CDR3 coding sequence is TGTGCCAGCAGTTCAACGGGATGGGGGGAAACAGATACGCAGTATTTT.